What follows is one T cell receptor (beta chain) and its context. The antigen it recognizes is unknown. The sample holds no much larger clone one base away, and base qualities are not on file. From cysteine to phenylalanine, the CDR3 is 15 amino acids long. CDR3 DNA only is kept here, 45 bases in frame from base 1. The germline V gene yields MDHEN for CDR1 and SYDVKM for CDR2. This sample was included in a study of T cell clonotyping in hematopoietic cell transplantation listed by TCRdb under 2021. In the study overall: A total of 120 to 150 blood samples were gathered in the study from 35 to 45 consecutive transplant recipients along with their related donors. Recruitment of patients was conducted between 2015 and early 2017, and follow-up was continued until late 2020 or death. Findings and caveats that apply to the study as a whole: Broader posttransplant TCR repertoire diversity was predicted by donor and pretransplant recipient Inverse Simpson Index values. Recipient repertoires showed only a small fraction of overlap with donor repertoires, and over 95% appeared de novo at the given depth. The sample size was limited, and CD4 and CD8 repertoire contributions could not be separated because cells were not sorted. After transplant, TCR diversity in recipients dropped, and pathologically expanded clonotypes climbed progressively between day 30 and day 180.

Blood samples for TCR beta sequencing were provided by related transplant donors. Nuclei Lysis Solution was used to extract genomic DNA from fresh or cryopreserved unfractionated peripheral blood mononuclear cells. TCR beta CDR3 regions were amplified from genomic DNA with the immunoSEQ assay, a bias-controlled multiplex PCR using V- and J-specific primers. In a second PCR step, the CDR3 amplicons were tagged with a proprietary barcode plus Illumina adapter sequences. An Illumina MiSeq instrument was used for sequencing of the CDR3 libraries. The authors' pipeline ran thus. Export and quality control were handled in immunoSEQ Analyzer 3.0, while downstream analyses relied on R Bioconductor and Immunarch. Only productive rearrangements within the normalized downsampled data set were used in the calculation of repertoire metrics. In the normalized cohort, a clonotype counted as pathologically expanded if the clonotype was larger than 5 templates. The Inverse Simpson Index served as the measure of repertoire diversity. To capture all clonotypes, the CMV-specificity analyses were run on the non-normalized data set. TCRdb obtained this table from immuneACCESS and retained in-frame rearrangements with V and J assigned. These tables miss some clones; where compared with another copy, unresolved V genes account for less than half of the shortfall, and the remainder is unexplained. From that table come the V and J calls and clone size; the DNA was used to work out D and trimming. This sample holds 60,000 to 75,000 clones; approximately 94% were observed only once. The ten largest clones represent under 2% of the sample.

This chain joins TRBV28 to TRBJ2-3; TRBD2 is perhaps the D gene, given 5 matching bases. The specimen was peripheral blood mononuclear cells. This receptor was taken from a man aged 50-59 years in good health. Some clones in this sample may be carry-over from other donors' samples. The CDR3 amino acid sequence is: CVSTGYRMRTDTQYF. At the DNA level, the sequence is TGTGTAAGCACGGGGTACCGAATGCGCACAGATACGCAGTATTTT.